These 13 T cell receptor beta chains originate from one sample sequenced in a study of OX40 agonist ivuxolimab in advanced cancers. The assay was immunoSEQ multiplex PCR, and TCRdb's table has in-frame clones only and misses some. The repertoire holds more than 20,000 clones, with around 80% as singletons. Source: CD4+ or CD8+ T cells sorted from blood, taken in a trial of the OX40 agonist ivuxolimab. These receptors were collected from an adult with an advanced solid tumor such as melanoma, head and neck, liver or kidney cancer.

V usage is TRBV9 and J usage is TRBJ2-3; 11 bases align to TRBD1. CDR1 is SGDLS, CDR2 YYNGEE, per germline. The CDR3 is made up of 15 amino acids. The ends lost 3 bases at V and 3 bases at J; junction bases unmatched: 3. CDR3 region: CASSAGTGGTDTQYF. As DNA, the CDR3 is TGTGCCAGCAGCGCCGGGACAGGGGGTACAGATACGCAGTATTTT.

The V and J genes are TRBV7-3 and TRBJ2-7; D is unresolved. Trimming cost V 6 bases and J 6 bases, with 12 bases left between them. Germline values: CDR1 SGHTA, CDR2 FQGTGA. The CDR3 is made up of 12 amino acids. The CDR3 bases are TGTGCCAGCAGTTTCGAATGGGCCGAGCAGTACTTC. Protein product: CASSFEWAEQYF.

This chain connects TRBV5-1 to TRBJ2-3, with TRBD1 identical over 7 bases. The germline V gene has CDR1 SGHRS and CDR2 YFSETQ. Losses at the gene ends were 5 bases for V and 0 bases for J; bases not matched to a gene: 0. The CDR3 sequence is 13 residues long. This CDR3 reads CASRQGSTDTQYF. The CDR3 region has the DNA TGCGCCAGCAGACAGGGGAGCACAGATACGCAGTATTTT.

The chain carries TRBV6-1 and TRBJ1-5, with TRBD1 matching over 7 bases. This CDR3 is 15 amino acids long. Losses at the gene ends were 2 bases for V and 5 bases for J; bases not matched to a gene: 6. The germline V gene encodes CDR1 MNHNS and CDR2 SASEGT. CDR3 in amino acids: CASSENEGGHQPQHF. As DNA, the CDR3 is TGTGCCAGCAGTGAAAATGAAGGGGGCCATCAGCCCCAGCATTTT.

The genes are TRBV19 and TRBJ2-7; D may match TRBD1 or TRBD2 (6 bases each). The CDR3 sequence is 14 residues long. Looked up from germline, CDR1 is LNHDA and CDR2 is SQIVND (reference sequence). With 3 bases removed from V and 6 bases from J, the gap between germline ends came to 15 bases. CDR3 DNA: TGTGCCAGTAGTATCCGCGGAGGGGGTGGCGAGCAGTACTTC. Protein sequence: CASSIRGGGGEQYF.

In this sample, this clone turned up once. An end of the junction does not agree with germline; a read error may underlie this. The J gene is TRBJ2-7, the V gene TRBV6-1; D uncertain. The CDR3 covers 14 residues. Germline V gene sequence: CDR1 MNHNS, CDR2 SASEGT. The CDR3 DNA reads TGTGTCAGCAGTGAAGCAGGTTTCGCCTACGAGCAGTACTTC. It specifies CVSSEAGFAYEQYF.

This clone was found a few times. The chain employs TRBV5-5 and TRBJ2-7; a weak D match, TRBD2 (6 bases). Germline V gene sequence: CDR1 SGHKS, CDR2 YYEKEE (reference sequence). The CDR3 consists of 13 residues. Trimming left V 4 bases short and J 2 bases short, with 10 bases between. In DNA form, the CDR3 reads TGTGCCAGCAGCACGGGACTCACCTACGAGCAGTACTTC. Residues: CASSTGLTYEQYF.

The chain carries TRBV7-2 and TRBJ1-1; the match to TRBD1 covers 7 bases. CDR3 size: 14 residues. CDR1 SGHTA and CDR2 FQGNSA come from the germline V gene. V shed 6 bases and J 7 bases; nucleotides not matched to a gene: 11. The CDR3 DNA sequence: TGTGCCAGCAGACCCGACAGGGAGGTAATTGAAGCTTTCTTT. Translating it yields CASRPDREVIEAFF.

This rearrangement joins TRBV30 to TRBJ2-2; tentative D call: TRBD2 (5 bases). Deletions cut 2 bases from V and 5 bases from J, with 9 bases between. Germline assignment: CDR1 GTSNPN and CDR2 SVGIG (reference sequence). The CDR3 is made up of 13 amino acids. This CDR3 reads CAWSPTGTGELFF. The CDR3 bases are TGTGCCTGGAGTCCAACGGGGACCGGGGAGCTGTTTTTT. The variable domain in full, with the rest retrieved from reference TRBV30 and TRBJ2-2, is SQTIHQWPATLVQPVGSPLSLECTVEGTSNPNLYWYRQAAGRGLQLLFYSVGIGQISSEVPQNLSASRPQDRQFILSSKKLLLSDSGFYLCAWSPTGTGELFFGEGSRLTVL.

The rearrangement uses TRBV27 and TRBJ1-2; D call uncertain. V was clipped by 2 bases and J by 2 bases, with 9 bases between them. Germline V CDR1 and CDR2: MNHEY, SMNVEV (reference sequence). The CDR3 has 14 amino acids. CDR3 sequence: CASSLGPRNYGYTF. The CDR3 coding sequence is TGTGCCAGCAGTTTAGGCCCGCGCAACTATGGCTACACCTTC.

This clone was seen just once. The chain is built from TRBV29-1 and TRBJ1-1; no firm D call. The germline V gene has CDR1 SQVTM and CDR2 ANQGSEA. The CDR3 consists of 12 residues. V lost 2 bases to trimming and J lost 2 bases, with 6 bases between them. CDR3 protein: CSVENYNTEAFF. CDR3 DNA sequence: TGCAGCGTTGAAAACTATAACACTGAAGCTTTCTTT.

This clone was seen a handful of times. The J gene is TRBJ2-2, the V gene TRBV27; D is undetermined. Trimming cost V 6 bases and J 6 bases, with 11 bases left between them. CDR3 length equals 13 residues. The germline gives CDR1 MNHEY, CDR2 SMNVEV (reference sequence). CDR3: CASSPLESGELFF. The CDR3 DNA reads TGTGCCAGCAGCCCCCTTGAATCCGGGGAGCTGTTTTTT.

V is TRBV11-1 and J is TRBJ1-3; no clear D gene. The CDR3 contains 18 residues. The V end was cut by 0 bases, the J end by 0 bases, with 15 bases between. Germline CDR1 reads SGHAT; CDR2 reads FQDESV (reference sequence). The CDR3 DNA reads TGTGCCAGCAGCTTAGCGATGGAAGGGAGAGTCTCTGGAAACACCATATATTTT. Its protein is CASSLAMEGRVSGNTIYF.